This entry concerns a single T cell receptor (beta chain). This sample was taken from a study of blood T cell repertoires in COVID-19. In the study overall: Acute and convalescent COVID-19 samples came from the United States, Italy and Spain. The cDNA or gDNA used as material had been derived from T cells, B-cell-depleted T cells, or PBMCs.

During active infection, Seattle patients enrolled and were then monitored through disease. The germline CDR1 and CDR2 sequences are MDHEN and SYDVKM. The J segment lost 4 bases and the V segment lost 6 bases, leaving 7 bases of the junction unmatched. The CDR3 loop spans 16 amino acids. Only in-frame clones appear in the TCRdb table, and some are missing; sequencing was by immunoSEQ multiplex PCR. The sample has over 35,000 clones, roughly 89% seen once. The genes are TRBV28 and TRBJ2-1; 12 positions agree with TRBD2. This clonotype was obtained from a man aged 35-49 years with COVID-19, enrolled during active disease. Sequencing was performed on peripheral blood. The CDR3 nucleotides read TGTGCCAGCAGCCTAACCGGACTAGCGGGATACAATGAGCAGTTCTTC. Residues: CASSLTGLAGYNEQFF. The whole variable domain, remainder taken from reference TRBV28 and TRBJ2-1, is DVKVTQSSRYLVKRTGEKVFLECVQDMDHENMFWYRQDPGLGLRLIYFSYDVKMKEKGDIPEGYSVSREKKERFSLILESASTNQTSMYLCASSLTGLAGYNEQFFGPGTRLTVL.